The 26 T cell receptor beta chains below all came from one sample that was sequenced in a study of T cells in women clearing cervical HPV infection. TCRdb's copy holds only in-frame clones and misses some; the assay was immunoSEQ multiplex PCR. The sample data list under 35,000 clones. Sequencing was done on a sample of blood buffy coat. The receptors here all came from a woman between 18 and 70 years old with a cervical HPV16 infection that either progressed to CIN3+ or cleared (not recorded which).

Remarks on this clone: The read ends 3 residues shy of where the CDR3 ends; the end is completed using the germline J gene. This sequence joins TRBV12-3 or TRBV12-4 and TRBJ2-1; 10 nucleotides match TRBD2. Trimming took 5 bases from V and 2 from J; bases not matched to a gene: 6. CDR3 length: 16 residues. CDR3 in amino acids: CASSPLAGVPYNEQFF. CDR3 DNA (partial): TGTGCCAGCAGTCCTCTAGCGGGGGTTCCCTACAATGAG.

The CDR3 protein is CSVDGQHYGYTF. The DNA read from the CDR3 is TGCAGCGTTGATGGGCAGCACTATGGC. This chain uses TRBV29-1 with TRBJ1-2; D unresolved. Sequencing ends 3 residues short of the CDR3 end; the germline J gene provides the rest. The V end was cut by 3 bases, the J end by 3 bases, with 8 bases between. The CDR3 loop spans 12 amino acids. Germline CDR1 SQVTM, CDR2 ANQGSEA.

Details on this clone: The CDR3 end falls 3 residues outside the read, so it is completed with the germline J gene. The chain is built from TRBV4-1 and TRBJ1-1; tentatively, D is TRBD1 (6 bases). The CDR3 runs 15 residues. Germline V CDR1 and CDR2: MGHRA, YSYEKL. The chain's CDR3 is CASRTRDTGLREAFF. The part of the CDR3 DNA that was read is TGCGCCAGCAGGACTCGGGACACAGGCCTTAGGGAA.

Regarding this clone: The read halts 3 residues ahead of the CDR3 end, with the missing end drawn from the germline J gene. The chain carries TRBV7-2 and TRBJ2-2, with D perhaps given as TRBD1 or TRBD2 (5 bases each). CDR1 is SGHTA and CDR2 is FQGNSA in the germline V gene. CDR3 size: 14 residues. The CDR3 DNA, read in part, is TGTGCCAGCAGCTTCGCAGGACACCGGGAAGAG. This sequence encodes CASSFAGHREE. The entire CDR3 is CASSFAGHREELFF.

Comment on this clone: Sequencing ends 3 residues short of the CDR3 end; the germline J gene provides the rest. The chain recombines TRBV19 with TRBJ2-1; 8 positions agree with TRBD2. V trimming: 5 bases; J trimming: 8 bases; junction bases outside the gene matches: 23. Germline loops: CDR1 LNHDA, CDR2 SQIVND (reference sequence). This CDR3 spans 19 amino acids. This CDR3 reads CASSVAGGPPTMGAYEQFF. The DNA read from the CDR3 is TGTGCCAGTAGTGTGGCGGGGGGCCCACCCACAATGGGGGCTTATGAG.

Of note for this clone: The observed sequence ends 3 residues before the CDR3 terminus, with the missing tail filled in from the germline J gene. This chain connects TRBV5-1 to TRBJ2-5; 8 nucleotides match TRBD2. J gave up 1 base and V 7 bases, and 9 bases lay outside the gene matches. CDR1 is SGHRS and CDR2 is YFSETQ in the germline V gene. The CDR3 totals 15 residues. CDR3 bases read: TGCGCCAGCTCACAGCGGGGGTCGTCCCAAGAGACC. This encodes CASSQRGSSQET. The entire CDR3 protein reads CASSQRGSSQETQYF. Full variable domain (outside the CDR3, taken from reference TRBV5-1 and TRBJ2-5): KAGVTQTPRYLIKTRGQQVTLSCSPISGHRSVSWYQQTPGQGLQFLFEYFSETQRNKGNFPGRFSGRQFSNSRSEMNVSTLELGDSALYLCASSQRGSSQETQYFGPGTRLLVL.

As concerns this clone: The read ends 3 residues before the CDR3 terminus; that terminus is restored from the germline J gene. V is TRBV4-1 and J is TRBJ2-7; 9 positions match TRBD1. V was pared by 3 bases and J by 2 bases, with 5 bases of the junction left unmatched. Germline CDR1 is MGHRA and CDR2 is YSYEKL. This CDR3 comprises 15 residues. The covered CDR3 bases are TGCGCCAGCAGCCATTCCGGGACAGGGACCTACGAG. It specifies CASSHSGTGTYE. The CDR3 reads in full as CASSHSGTGTYEQYF.

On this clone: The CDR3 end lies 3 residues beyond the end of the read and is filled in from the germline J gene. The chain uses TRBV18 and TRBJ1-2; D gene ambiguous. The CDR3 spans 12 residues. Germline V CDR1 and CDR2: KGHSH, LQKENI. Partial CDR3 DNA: TGTGCCAGCTCACTCAGGCCAGATACC. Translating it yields CASSLRPDT. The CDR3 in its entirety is CASSLRPDTYTF. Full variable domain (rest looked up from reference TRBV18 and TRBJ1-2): NAGVMQNPRHLVRRRGQEARLRCSPMKGHSHVYWYRQLPEEGLKFMVYLQKENIIDESGMPKERFSAEFPKEGPSILRIQQVVRGDSAAYFCASSLRPDTYTFGSGTRLTVV.

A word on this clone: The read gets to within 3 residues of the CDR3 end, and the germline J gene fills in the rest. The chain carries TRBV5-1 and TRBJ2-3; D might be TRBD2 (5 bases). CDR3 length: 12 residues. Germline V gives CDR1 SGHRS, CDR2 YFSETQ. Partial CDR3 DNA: TGCGCCAGCAGCTTGGCCGGGGAGACG. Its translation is CASSLAGET. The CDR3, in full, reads CASSLAGETQYF.

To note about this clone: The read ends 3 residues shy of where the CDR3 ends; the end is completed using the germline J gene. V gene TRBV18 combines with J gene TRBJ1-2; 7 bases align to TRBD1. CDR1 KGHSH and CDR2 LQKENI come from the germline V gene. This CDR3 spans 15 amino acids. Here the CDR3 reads CASSPVLTGKRTYTF. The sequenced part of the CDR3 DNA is TGTGCCAGCTCACCCGTCCTGACAGGGAAACGCACC.

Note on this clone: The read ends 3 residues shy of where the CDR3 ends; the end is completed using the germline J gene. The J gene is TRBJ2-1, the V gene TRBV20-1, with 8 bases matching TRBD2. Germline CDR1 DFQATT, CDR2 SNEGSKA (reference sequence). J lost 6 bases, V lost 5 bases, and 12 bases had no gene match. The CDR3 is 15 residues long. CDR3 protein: CSAPTPGLGTNEQFF. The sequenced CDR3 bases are TGCAGTGCTCCCACTCCGGGACTAGGGACCAATGAG.

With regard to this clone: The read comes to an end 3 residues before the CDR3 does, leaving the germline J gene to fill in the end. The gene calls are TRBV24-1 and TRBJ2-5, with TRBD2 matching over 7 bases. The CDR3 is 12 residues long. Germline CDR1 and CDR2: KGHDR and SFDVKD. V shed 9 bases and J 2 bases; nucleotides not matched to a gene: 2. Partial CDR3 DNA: TGTGCCACCGCGGGGGATCAAGAGACC. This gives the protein CATAGDQET. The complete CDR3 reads CATAGDQETQYF.

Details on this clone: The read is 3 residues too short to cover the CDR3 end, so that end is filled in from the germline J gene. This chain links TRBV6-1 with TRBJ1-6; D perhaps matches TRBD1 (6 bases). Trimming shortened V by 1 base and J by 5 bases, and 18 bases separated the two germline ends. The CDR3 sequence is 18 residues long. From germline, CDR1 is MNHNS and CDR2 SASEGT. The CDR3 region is CASSEESPGTTNNSPLHF. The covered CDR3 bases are TGTGCCAGCAGTGAAGAGAGTCCAGGGACAACTAATAATTCACCC.

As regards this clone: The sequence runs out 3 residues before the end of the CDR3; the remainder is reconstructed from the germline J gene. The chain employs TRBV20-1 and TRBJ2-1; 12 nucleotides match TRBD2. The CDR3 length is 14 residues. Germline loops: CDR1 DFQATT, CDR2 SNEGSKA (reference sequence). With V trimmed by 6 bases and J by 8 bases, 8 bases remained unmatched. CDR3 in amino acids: CSAVRTSGIYEQFF. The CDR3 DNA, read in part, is TGCAGTGCCGTACGGACTAGCGGGATCTATGAG.

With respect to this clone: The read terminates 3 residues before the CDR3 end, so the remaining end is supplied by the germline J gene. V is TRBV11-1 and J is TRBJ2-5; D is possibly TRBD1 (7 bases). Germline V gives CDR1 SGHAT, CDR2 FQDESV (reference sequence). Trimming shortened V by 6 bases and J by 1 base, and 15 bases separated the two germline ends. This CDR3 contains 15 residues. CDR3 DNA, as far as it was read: TGTGCCAGCAGTGGTTGGGGGGACAGCCAAGAGACC. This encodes CASSGWGDSQET. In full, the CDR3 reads CASSGWGDSQETQYF.

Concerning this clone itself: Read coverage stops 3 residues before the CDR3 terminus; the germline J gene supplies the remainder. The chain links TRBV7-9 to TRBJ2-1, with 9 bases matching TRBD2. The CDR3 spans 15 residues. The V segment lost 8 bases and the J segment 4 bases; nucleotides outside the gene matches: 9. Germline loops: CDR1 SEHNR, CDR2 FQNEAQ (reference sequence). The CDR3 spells CASERGGGGYNEQFF. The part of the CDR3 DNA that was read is TGTGCCAGCGAACGAGGCGGGGGGGGGTACAATGAG. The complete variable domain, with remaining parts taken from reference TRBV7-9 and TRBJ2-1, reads DTGVSQNPRHKITKRGQNVTFRCDPISEHNRLYWYRQTLGQGPEFLTYFQNEAQLEKSRLLSDRFSAERPKGSFSTLEIQRTEQGDSAMYLCASERGGGGYNEQFFGPGTRLTVL.

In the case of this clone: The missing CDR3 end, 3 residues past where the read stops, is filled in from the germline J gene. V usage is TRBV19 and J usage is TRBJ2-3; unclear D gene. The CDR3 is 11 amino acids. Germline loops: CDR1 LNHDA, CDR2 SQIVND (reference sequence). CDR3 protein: CASSFAETQYF. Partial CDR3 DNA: TGTGCCAGTAGCTTCGCGGAGACG.

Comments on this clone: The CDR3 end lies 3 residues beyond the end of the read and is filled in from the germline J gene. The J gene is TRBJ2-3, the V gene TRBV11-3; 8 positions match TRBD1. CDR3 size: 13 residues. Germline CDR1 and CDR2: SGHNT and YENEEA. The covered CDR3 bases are TGTGCCAGCAGCCCGGGGACAGGCTACACG. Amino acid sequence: CASSPGTGYT. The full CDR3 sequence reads CASSPGTGYTQYF.

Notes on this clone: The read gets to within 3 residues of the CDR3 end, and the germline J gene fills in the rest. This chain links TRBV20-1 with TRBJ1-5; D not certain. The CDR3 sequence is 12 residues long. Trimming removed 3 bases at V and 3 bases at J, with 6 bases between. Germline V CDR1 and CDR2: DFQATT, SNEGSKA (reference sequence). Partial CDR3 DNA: TGCAGTGCTAGTGTCAACAATCAGCCC. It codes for CSASVNNQP. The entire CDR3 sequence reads CSASVNNQPQHF.

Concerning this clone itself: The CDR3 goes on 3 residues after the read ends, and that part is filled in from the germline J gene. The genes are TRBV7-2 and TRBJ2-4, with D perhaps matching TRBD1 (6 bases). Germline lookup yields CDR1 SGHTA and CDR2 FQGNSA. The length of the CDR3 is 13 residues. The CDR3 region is CASSSDRRYGQYF. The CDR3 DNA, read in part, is TGTGCCAGCAGTTCCGACAGGAGATATGGT.

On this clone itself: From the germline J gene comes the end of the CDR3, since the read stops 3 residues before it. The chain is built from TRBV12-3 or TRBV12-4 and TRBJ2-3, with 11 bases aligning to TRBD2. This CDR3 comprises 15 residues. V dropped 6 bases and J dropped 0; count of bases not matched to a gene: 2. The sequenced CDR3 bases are TGTGCCAGCAGGCTAGCGGGGGGAAGCACAGATACG. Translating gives CASRLAGGSTDT. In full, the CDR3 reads CASRLAGGSTDTQYF.

The CDR3 loop is CAISELVLKNTGELFF. The CDR3 DNA, read in part, is TGTGCCATCAGTGAGTTGGTACTCAAGAACACCGGGGAG. This rearrangement joins TRBV10-3 to TRBJ2-2; D unclear. The CDR3 is cut off 3 residues early in the read; its end comes from the germline J gene. The CDR3 length is 16 residues. Germline V gene lookup returns CDR1 ENHRY and CDR2 SYGVKD. V was shortened by 1 base and J by 1 base, with 10 bases between the two germline ends.

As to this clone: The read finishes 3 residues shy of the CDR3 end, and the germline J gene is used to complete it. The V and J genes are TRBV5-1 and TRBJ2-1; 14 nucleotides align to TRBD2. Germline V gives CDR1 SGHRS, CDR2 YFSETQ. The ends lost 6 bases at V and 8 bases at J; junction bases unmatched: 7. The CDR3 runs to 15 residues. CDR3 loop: CASTVGTSGSYEQFF. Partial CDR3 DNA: TGCGCCAGCACCGTCGGGACTAGCGGGAGCTATGAG. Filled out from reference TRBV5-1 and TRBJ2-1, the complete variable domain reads KAGVTQTPRYLIKTRGQQVTLSCSPISGHRSVSWYQQTPGQGLQFLFEYFSETQRNKGNFPGRFSGRQFSNSRSEMNVSTLELGDSALYLCASTVGTSGSYEQFFGPGTRLTVL.

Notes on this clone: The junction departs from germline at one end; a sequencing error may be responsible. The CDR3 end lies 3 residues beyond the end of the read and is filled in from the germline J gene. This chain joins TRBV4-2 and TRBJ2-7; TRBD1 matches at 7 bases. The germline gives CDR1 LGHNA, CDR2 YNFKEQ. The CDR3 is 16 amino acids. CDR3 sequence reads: CASSQDVRTGGYEQYF. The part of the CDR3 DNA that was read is TGCGCCAGCAGCCAAGATGTGAGGACAGGAGGCTACGAG.

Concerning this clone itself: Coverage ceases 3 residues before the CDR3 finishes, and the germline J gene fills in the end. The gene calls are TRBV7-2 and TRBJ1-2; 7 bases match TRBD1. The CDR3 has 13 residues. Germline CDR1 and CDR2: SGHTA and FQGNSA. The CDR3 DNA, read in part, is TGTGCCAGCAGCTTGAGACAGGGCGGCGGC. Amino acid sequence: CASSLRQGGG. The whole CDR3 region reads CASSLRQGGGYTF.

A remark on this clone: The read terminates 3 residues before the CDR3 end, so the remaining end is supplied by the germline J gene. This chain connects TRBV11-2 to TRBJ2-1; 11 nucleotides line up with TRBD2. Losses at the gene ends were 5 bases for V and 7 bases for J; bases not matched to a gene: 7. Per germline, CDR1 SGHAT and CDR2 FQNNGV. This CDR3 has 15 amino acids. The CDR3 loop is CASSNLAGGGNEQFF. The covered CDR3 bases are TGTGCCAGCAGCAATCTAGCGGGAGGTGGAAATGAG.